The 7 T cell receptor beta chains below come from one sample, sequenced in a study of patients and donors after allogeneic stem cell transplantation. Using its own MiXCR run on the RT-PCR reads, TCRdb lists one record per CDR3 protein. The data hold about 230,000 distinct CDR3 sequences, with about 14% observed a single time. Material: blood, either unsorted or a sorted T cell fraction (not recorded which). The receptors derive from a human donor who was either an allogeneic HSCT recipient or a stem cell or donor lymphocyte infusion donor (not recorded which). It is not recorded whose cells these are; they may come from a transplant donor.

This clonotype was recorded a few times. This chain uses TRBV5-5 with TRBJ2-3; tentatively, D is TRBD2 (6 bases). CDR3 length: 15 amino acids. Germline loops: CDR1 SGHKS, CDR2 YYEKEE (reference sequence). Trimming left V 0 bases short and J 1 base short, with 9 bases between. CDR3 sequence reads: CASSLGDWGTDTQYF. The CDR3 DNA reads TGTGCCAGCAGCTTGGGGGACTGGGGCACAGATACGCAGTATTTT.

With respect to this clonotype: At one of its ends the junction is not consistent with the germline gene, which may arise from a read error. This rearrangement joins TRBV7-2 to TRBJ2-1; D is perhaps TRBD1 (6 bases). CDR1 is SGHTA and CDR2 is FQGNSA in the germline V gene. The CDR3 is 14 amino acids. The CDR3 loop reads CASNLASRGHEQFF. DNA for the CDR3: TGTGCCAGCAACTTAGCGTCCAGGGGACATGAGCAGTTCTTC.

This clonotype was seen a handful of times. The gene calls are TRBV2 and TRBJ1-5, with D unresolved. Per the germline V gene, CDR1 is SNHLY and CDR2 is FYNNEI. The CDR3 loop spans 15 amino acids. V lost 4 bases to trimming and J lost 6 bases, with 16 bases between them. The CDR3 nucleotides read TGTGCCAGCAGTGCGGCCGCGTCAATGGCTCAGCCCCAGCATTTT. As protein: CASSAAASMAQPQHF.

V usage is TRBV5-1 and J usage is TRBJ1-2; D ambiguous. V lost 0 bases, J lost 4 bases, and 16 bases lay in between. The germline V gene encodes CDR1 SGHRS and CDR2 YFSETQ. This CDR3 comprises 16 residues. The CDR3, as DNA: TGCGCCAGCAGCTTGGGACTGGAGGGAGCCCTCTATGGCTACACCTTC. This codes for CASSLGLEGALYGYTF.

In this sample, this clonotype turned up many times. The rearrangement uses TRBV7-9 and TRBJ1-2, with TRBD1 matching 8 bases. In germline, CDR1 is SEHNR, CDR2 FQNEAQ (reference sequence). V lost 5 bases to trimming and J lost 4 bases; unmatched junction nucleotides: 9. The CDR3 consists of 15 residues. The DNA of the CDR3 is TGTGCCAGCAGCCTCGAACAGGGGGAACTCTATGGCTACACCTTC. It specifies CASSLEQGELYGYTF.

This clonotype came up a few times. The chain links TRBV6-1 to TRBJ2-3; D perhaps matches TRBD2 (6 bases). The germline V and J ends were trimmed by 8 bases and 2 bases, with 14 bases remaining between them. Per germline, CDR1 MNHNS and CDR2 SASEGT. CDR3 size: 14 residues. The CDR3 loop reads CASQRALNTDTQYF. Here the CDR3 DNA reads TGTGCCAGCCAGCGGGCACTAAACACAGATACGCAGTATTTT.

V gene TRBV30 combines with J gene TRBJ2-1; 7 bases agree with TRBD1. V lost 0 bases and J lost 0; bases outside the gene matches: 8. Germline CDR1 and CDR2: GTSNPN and SVGIG (reference sequence). The CDR3 loop spans 17 amino acids. In nucleotides, the CDR3 is TGTGCCTGGAGTGTTTTGGGACAGCTAAGCTCCTACAATGAGCAGTTCTTC. Amino acids: CAWSVLGQLSSYNEQFF.